Here is one T cell receptor beta chain with its context. Measured with immunoSEQ multiplex PCR; TCRdb has only the in-frame clones, and not every one. Of around 100,000 clones in the sample, about 80% were seen once. This CDR3 has 16 residues. The junction had 8 bases not matched to a gene; V was cut back by 2 bases and J by 3 bases. Germline CDR1 MNHEY, CDR2 SVGEGT. This specimen belongs to a study of blood T cell repertoires in COVID-19. The wider study: Italy, Spain and the United States were the sources of the convalescent and acute COVID-19 samples. In each case, the material was cDNA or gDNA derived from T cells, B-cell-depleted T cells, or PBMCs.

The rearrangement joins TRBV6-2 or TRBV6-3 to TRBJ1-1, with TRBD1 matching over 8 bases. Material for sequencing was peripheral blood. The receptor comes from a human donor in a cohort sampled during active COVID-19. CDR3 residues: CASSYRGSRGHTEAFF. The CDR3 region has the DNA TGTGCCAGCAGTTACCGGGGGAGCAGGGGGCACACTGAAGCTTTCTTT.